The entry that follows covers one T cell receptor (beta chain) sequence. Its antigen remains unknown. This entry belongs to a study of cytomegalovirus exposure and HLA in healthy donors. Study conclusions and caveats: The dataset shows that most TCR sequences were rare, while some public TCRs occurred in many donors. Being productive about 90% or about 30% of the time was typical of most TCR beta V segments in an earlier analysis. With further analysis later on, most CMV-associated TCR beta chains appeared HLA-restricted. A missense variant in DCLRE1C was later tied to TCR beta V- and J-gene trimming.

This PCR relied on a set of 60 Vbeta primers and 13 Jbeta primers. Clones were sequenced by immunoSEQ multiplex PCR, and TCRdb holds only the in-frame ones, with some missing. The sample includes 130,000 or so clones, 6.5% to 9.5% of them seen just once. This CDR3 comprises 14 residues. Trimming stripped 1 base from V and 5 bases from J, with 6 bases between. Per germline, CDR1 LNHNV and CDR2 YYDKDF (reference sequence). Sequenced sample: PBMCs. The gene calls are TRBV15 and TRBJ2-6; no definite D call. The receptor's source is a man between 40 and 49 years old in good health and CMV-seronegative. In DNA, the CDR3 is TGTGCCACCAGCAGAGGGTCTAGGGCCAACGTCCTGACTTTC. It specifies CATSRGSRANVLTF. Filled out from reference TRBV15 and TRBJ2-6, the complete variable domain reads DAMVIQNPRYQVTQFGKPVTLSCSQTLNHNVMYWYQQKSSQAPKLLFHYYDKDFNNEADTPDNFQSRRPNTSFCFLDIRSPGLGDTAMYLCATSRGSRANVLTFGAGSRLTVL.